This T cell receptor (beta chain) was identified during a study of blood T cells in healthy people across ages. Study findings and constraints: Researchers deemed the diversity estimates from one million T cells underestimates.

The authors ran a second PCR of 7 to 11 cycles using a sample-barcoded 5' primer and a J-beta primer mix. MiXCR, applied by TCRdb to the 5' RACE reads, yields one record per CDR3 protein. Seen here are hundreds of thousands of distinct CDR3 sequences, approximately 30% observed once, and the top ten hold around 16%. A note on this clonotype: The antigen is unknown. At one of its ends the junction is not consistent with the germline gene, which may arise from a read error.

This CDR3 has 15 amino acids. Germline CDR1 is SGDLS and CDR2 is YYNGEE. The TCR sequence derives from a woman aged 80 or older in good health. The chain employs TRBV9 and TRBJ1-3; D not certain. Specimen: blood. The chain's CDR3 is CANSVNGISGNTIYF. The CDR3 region has the DNA TGTGCCAACAGCGTCAACGGCATCTCTGGAAACACCATATATTTT.